This entry is about one TCR beta chain. This sample is drawn from a study of blood T cell repertoires in COVID-19. Here immunoSEQ multiplex PCR was the method, and the copy in TCRdb shows in-frame clones only, minus some. The sample has some 340,000 clones, roughly four fifths seen once. V trimming: 4 bases; J trimming: 5 bases; junction bases outside the gene matches: 12. Germline CDR1 SGHRS, CDR2 YFSETQ. CDR3 size: 16 residues. The J gene is TRBJ2-3, the V gene TRBV5-1; 8 positions agree with TRBD1. Input material: PBMCs or T cells enriched from blood (not recorded which). The source is a woman in her forties or fifties who had recovered from COVID-19. The CDR3 DNA reads TGCGCCAGCAGCCATATAGGACAGGGTGAAGAAGATACGCAGTATTTT. This translates into CASSHIGQGEEDTQYF.